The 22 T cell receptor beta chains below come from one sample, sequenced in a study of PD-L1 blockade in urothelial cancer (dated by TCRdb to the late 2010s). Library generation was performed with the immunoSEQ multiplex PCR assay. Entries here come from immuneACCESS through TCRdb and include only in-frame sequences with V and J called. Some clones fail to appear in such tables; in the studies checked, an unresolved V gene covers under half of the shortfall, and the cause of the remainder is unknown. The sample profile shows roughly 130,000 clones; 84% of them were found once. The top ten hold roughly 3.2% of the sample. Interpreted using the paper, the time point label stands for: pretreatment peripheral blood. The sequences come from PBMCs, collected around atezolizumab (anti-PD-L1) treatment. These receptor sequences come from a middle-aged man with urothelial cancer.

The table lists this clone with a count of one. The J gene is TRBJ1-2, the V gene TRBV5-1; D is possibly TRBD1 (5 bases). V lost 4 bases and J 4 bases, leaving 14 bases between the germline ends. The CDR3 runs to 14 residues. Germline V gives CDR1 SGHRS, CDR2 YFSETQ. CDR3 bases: TGCGCCAGCAGCAAAACAGGTTTTGTCTATGGCTACACCTTC. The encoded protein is CASSKTGFVYGYTF.

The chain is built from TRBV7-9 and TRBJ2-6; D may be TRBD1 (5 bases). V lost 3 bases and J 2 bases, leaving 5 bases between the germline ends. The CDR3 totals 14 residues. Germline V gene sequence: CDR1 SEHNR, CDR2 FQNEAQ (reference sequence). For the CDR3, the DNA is TGTGCCAGCAGCTTCAGGGCTGGGGCCAACGTCCTGACTTTC. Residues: CASSFRAGANVLTF.

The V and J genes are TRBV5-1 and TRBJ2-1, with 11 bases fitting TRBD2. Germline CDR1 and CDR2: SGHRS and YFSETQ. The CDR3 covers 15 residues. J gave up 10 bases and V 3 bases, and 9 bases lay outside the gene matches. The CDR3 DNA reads TGCGCCAGCAGCTACCGGGTAGCGGGAGGGGGAGAGCAGTTCTTC. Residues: CASSYRVAGGGEQFF.

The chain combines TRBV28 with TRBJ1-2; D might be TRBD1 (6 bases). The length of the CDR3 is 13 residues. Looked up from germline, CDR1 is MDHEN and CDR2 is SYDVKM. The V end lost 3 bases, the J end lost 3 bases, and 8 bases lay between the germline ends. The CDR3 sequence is CASSFGQYYGYTF. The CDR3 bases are TGTGCCAGCAGTTTTGGACAGTACTATGGCTACACCTTC.

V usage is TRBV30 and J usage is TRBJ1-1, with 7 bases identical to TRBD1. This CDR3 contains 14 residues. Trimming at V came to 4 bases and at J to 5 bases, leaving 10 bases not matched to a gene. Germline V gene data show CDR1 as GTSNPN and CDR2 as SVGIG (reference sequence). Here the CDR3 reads CAWIVIGGATEAFF. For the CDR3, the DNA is TGTGCCTGGATTGTTATAGGGGGCGCGACTGAAGCTTTCTTT.

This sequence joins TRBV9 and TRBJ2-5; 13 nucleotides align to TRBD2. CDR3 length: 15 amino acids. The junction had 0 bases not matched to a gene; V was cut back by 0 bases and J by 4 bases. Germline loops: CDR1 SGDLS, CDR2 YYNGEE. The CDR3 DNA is TGTGCCAGCAGCGTAGGGACTAGCGGGAGAGAGACCCAGTACTTC. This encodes CASSVGTSGRETQYF.

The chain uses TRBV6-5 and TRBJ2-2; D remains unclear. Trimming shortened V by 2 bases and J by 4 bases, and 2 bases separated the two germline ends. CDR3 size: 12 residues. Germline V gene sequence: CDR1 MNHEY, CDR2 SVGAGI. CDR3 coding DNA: TGTGCCAGCAGTTACCTCACCGGGGAGCTGTTTTTT. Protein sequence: CASSYLTGELFF.

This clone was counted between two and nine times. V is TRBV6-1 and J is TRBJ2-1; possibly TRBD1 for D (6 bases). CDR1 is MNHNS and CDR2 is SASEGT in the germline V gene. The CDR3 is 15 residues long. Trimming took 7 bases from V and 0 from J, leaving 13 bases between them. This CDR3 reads CASKPGHNSYNEQFF. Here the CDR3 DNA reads TGTGCCAGCAAACCGGGACATAACTCCTACAATGAGCAGTTCTTC.

The CDR3 DNA follows: TGCGCCAGCAGCCGACTTAGCGGGAGAGCCGATGAGCAGTTCTTC. It yields the protein CASSRLSGRADEQFF. The chain employs TRBV4-1 and TRBJ2-1, with 9 bases identical to TRBD2. CDR1 is MGHRA, CDR2 YSYEKL, per germline. The junction had 9 bases not matched to a gene; V was cut back by 4 bases and J by 8 bases. CDR3 size: 15 residues.

The CDR3 DNA reads as TGCGCCAGCAGCCAAGATAAGGACTGGAACTATGGCTACACCTTC. Amino acids: CASSQDKDWNYGYTF. The rearrangement links TRBV4-1 to TRBJ1-2; D ambiguous. CDR3 length: 15 residues. Trimming removed 0 bases at V and 2 bases at J, with 10 bases between. Germline CDR1 reads MGHRA; CDR2 reads YSYEKL.

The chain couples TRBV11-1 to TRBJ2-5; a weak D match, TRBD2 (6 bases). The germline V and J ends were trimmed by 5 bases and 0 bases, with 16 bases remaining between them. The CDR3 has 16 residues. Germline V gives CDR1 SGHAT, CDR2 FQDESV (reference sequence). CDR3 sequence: CASSALRGAYQETQYF. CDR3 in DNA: TGTGCCAGCAGCGCCCTCCGCGGGGCGTACCAAGAGACCCAGTACTTC. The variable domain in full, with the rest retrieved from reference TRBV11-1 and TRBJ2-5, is EAEVAQSPRYKITEKSQAVAFWCDPISGHATLYWYRQILGQGPELLVQFQDESVVDDSQLPKDRFSAERLKGVDSTLKIQPAELGDSAMYLCASSALRGAYQETQYFGPGTRLLVL.

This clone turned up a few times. The CDR3 DNA is TGTGCCAGCAGCCCCGATCAAGGGAGGAACACTGAAGCTTTCTTT. Protein product: CASSPDQGRNTEAFF. This chain connects TRBV5-5 to TRBJ1-1; D uncertain. This CDR3 spans 15 amino acids. Germline lookup yields CDR1 SGHKS and CDR2 YYEKEE (reference sequence). The V end lost 4 bases, the J end lost 1 base, and 14 bases lay between the germline ends.

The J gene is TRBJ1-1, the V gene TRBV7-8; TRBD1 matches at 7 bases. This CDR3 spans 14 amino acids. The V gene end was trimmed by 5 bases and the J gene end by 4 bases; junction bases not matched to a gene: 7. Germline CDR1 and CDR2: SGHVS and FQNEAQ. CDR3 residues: CASSIQQGVTEAFF. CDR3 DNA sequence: TGTGCCAGCAGCATCCAGCAGGGGGTCACTGAAGCTTTCTTT.

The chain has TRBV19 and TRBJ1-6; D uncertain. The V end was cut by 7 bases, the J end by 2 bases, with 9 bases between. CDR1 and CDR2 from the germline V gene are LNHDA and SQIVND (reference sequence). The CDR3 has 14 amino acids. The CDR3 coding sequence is TGTGCCAGTAAAAGGAGAACCTATAATTCACCCCTCCACTTT. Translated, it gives CASKRRTYNSPLHF.

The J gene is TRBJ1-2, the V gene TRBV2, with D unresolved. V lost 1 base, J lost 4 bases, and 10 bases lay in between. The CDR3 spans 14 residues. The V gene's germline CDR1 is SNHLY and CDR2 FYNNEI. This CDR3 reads CASSEGRGTYGYTF. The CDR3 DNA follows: TGTGCCAGCAGTGAAGGACGGGGTACCTATGGCTACACCTTC. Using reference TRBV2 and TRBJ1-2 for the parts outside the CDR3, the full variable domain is EPEVTQTPSHQVTQMGQEVILRCVPISNHLYFYWYRQILGQKVEFLVSFYNNEISEKSEIFDDQFSVERPDGSNFTLKIRSTKLEDSAMYFCASSEGRGTYGYTFGSGTRLTVV.

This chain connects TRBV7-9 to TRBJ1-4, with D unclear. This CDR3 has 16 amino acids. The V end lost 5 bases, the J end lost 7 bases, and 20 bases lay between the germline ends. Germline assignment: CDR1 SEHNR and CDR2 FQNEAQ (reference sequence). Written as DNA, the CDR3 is TGTGCCAGCAGCCCGCTTCCGGTTCCCTCGGGTGAAAAACTGTTTTTT. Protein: CASSPLPVPSGEKLFF.

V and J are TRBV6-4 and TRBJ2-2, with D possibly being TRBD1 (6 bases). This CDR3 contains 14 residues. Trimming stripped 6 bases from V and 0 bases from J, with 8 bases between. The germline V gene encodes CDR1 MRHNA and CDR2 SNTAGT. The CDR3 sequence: CASRGQSNTGELFF. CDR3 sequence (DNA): TGTGCCAGCAGAGGACAGTCGAACACCGGGGAGCTGTTTTTT.

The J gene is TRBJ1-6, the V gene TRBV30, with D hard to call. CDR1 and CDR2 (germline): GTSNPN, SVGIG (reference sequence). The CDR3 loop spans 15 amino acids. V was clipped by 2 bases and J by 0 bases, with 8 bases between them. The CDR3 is CAWSIGSSYNSPLHF. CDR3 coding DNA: TGTGCCTGGAGTATCGGGAGCTCCTATAATTCACCCCTCCACTTT.

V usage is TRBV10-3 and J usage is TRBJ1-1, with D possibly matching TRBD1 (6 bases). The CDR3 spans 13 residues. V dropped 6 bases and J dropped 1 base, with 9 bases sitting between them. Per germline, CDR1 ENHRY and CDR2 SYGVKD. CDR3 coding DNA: TGTGCCATCAGACAGGACAGGAACACTGAAGCTTTCTTT. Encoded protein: CAIRQDRNTEAFF.

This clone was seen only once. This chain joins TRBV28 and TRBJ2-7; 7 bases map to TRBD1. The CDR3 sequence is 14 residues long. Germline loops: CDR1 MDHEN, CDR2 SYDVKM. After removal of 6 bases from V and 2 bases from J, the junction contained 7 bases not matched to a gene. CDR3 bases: TGTGCCAGCAGAGGGCTGGGACAGACCTACGAGCAGTACTTC. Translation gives CASRGLGQTYEQYF.

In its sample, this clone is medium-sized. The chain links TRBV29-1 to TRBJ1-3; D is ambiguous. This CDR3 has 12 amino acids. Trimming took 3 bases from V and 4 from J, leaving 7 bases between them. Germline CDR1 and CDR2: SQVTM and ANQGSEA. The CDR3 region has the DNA TGCAGCGTTGAGACGACAGGAAACACCATATATTTT. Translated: CSVETTGNTIYF.

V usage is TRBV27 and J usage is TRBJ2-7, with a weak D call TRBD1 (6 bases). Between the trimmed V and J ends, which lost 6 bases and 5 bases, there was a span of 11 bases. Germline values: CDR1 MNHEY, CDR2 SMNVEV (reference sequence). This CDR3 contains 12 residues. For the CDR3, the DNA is TGTGCCAGCAGCTCACAGGGCGACGAGCAGTACTTC. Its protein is CASSSQGDEQYF.